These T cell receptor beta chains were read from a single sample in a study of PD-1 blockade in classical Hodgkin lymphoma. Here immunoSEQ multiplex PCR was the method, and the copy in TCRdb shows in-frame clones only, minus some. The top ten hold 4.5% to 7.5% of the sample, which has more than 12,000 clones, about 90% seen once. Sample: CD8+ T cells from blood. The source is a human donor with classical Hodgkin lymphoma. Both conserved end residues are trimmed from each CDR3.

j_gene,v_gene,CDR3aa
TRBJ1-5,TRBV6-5,ASSYTGVGQPQH
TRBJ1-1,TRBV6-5,ASNQGGTEAF
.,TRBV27,ASSLTGLGEQY
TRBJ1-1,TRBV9,ASSVGGSDTEAF
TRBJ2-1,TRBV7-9,ASSPFGWTSANEQF
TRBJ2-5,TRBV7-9,ASSLLRAGRELGETQY
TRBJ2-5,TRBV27,ASSWGGGQGATQETQY
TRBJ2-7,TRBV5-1,ASSLVPGGVNEQY
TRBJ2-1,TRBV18,ASSPPGQGAYEQF
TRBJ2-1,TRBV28,ASSSSQSWEQF
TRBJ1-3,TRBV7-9,ASSSGRLSGNTIY
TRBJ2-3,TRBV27,ASSLLSPRAPDTQY
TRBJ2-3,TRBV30,AWYQKAGGPLDTQY
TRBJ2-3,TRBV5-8,ASSFFASDTQY
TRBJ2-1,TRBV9,ASSVVRSGPGGGNEQF
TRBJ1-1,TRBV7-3,ASSPPQGAGTEAF
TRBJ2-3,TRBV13,ASSDGTSGRATDTQY
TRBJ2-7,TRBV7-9,ASNHGASGGSYEQY
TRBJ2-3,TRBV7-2,ASSLATWIAGTDTQY
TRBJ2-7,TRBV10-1,ASSAGTETYEQY
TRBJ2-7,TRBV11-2,ASFAGTSDLQQY
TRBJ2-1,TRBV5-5,ASSLYSGVPNNEQF
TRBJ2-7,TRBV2,ASSDRGSSYEQY
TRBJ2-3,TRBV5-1,ASSFQRDSLTDTQY
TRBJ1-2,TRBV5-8,ASSLWAGISNGYT
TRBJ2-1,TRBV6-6,ASSYHLAGVRDEQF
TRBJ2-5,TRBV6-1,ATQLLRGQETQY
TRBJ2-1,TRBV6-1,ATVLDSRGSQQF
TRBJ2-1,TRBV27,ASSLTSGYNEQF
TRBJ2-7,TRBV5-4,ASSLGQGDYEQY
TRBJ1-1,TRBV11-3,ASSLDGRGGNTEAF
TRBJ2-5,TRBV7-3,ASSFSGGRQETQY
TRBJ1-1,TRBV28,ASSLWGQGGTEAF
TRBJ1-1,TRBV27,ASSSRGTNTEAF
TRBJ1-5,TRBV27,ASSTHGTRGQPQH
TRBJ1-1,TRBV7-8,ASSPLKGQRGEAF
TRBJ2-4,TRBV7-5,ARRLTSGSGKNIQY
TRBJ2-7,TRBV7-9,ASRLGLAGDYEQY
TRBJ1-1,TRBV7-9,ASSFGNTEAF
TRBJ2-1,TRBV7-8,ASSHREVSYNEQF
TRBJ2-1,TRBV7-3,ASSLTHGPTPRYNEQF
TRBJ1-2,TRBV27,ASSLRGGYGYT
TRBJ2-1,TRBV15,ATSGTGGYNEQF
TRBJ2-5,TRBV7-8,ASSLGSRDFFMETQY
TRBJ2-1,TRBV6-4,ASSDSTSGDYNEQF
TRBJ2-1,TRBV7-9,ASSQGYTAQF
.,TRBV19,ASSLRDSYEQY
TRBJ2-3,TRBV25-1,ASSAPIKALGTQY
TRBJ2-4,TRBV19,ASSRGAKNIQY
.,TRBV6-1,ASSDQTGIHEQY
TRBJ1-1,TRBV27,ASRLTGDTEAF
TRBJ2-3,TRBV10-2,ASSETSKFTDTQY
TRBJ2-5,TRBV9,ASSVDGAGGETQY
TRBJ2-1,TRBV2,ASSGITYNEQF